The clone carrying this T cell receptor (beta chain) has a count of ten or more. Its antigen is as yet unknown. It was RNA transcripts that yielded the amplified TCR beta CDR3 regions. When the TCR CDR3 underwent first-round RT-PCR, the HTBI primer set was used. TCRdb re-called the multiplex PCR reads with MiXCR, one entry per CDR3 protein. The sample lists 600,000 to 650,000 distinct CDR3 sequences, 16% occurring once. The sample comes from a study of T cells in Graves' hyperthyroidism and ophthalmopathy. Study details: At initial diagnosis, before any treatment had begun, peripheral blood was obtained. Whole-study results and caveats: Ophthalmopathy and stable hyperthyroidism were separated by a 13 V-J model. Most clonotypes that expanded in the thyroid above 0.001 also showed up in blood.

Germline values: CDR1 SEHNR, CDR2 FQNEAQ (reference sequence). The CDR3 has 15 residues. V gave up 11 bases and J gave up 0 bases; unmatched junction bases: 9. The source of this sequence is a woman in her 30s with Graves' hyperthyroidism. The rearrangement joins TRBV7-9 to TRBJ2-1, with 8 bases identical to TRBD2. Source material: blood. The CDR3 reads CAVLLSGSSYNEQFF. CDR3 coding DNA: TGTGCCGTTCTTTTAAGCGGGAGCTCCTACAATGAGCAGTTCTTC.